This TCR beta chain derives from a study of beta chain features in type 1 diabetes. This clone was seen a few times. Its specificity is not known. Since all of the isolated RNA was reverse transcribed, expressed TCRB transcripts were what got sequenced. Libraries were prepared by immunoSEQ multiplex PCR; TCRdb keeps only in-frame clonotypes and omits some of them. The sample holds hundreds of thousands of clones, more than 12% seen once. Notes on the study in general: Healthy donors had naive, central memory and Treg TCRB repertoires that appeared less similar than those seen among patients. TCRB CDR3s from Type 1 diabetes patients were moderately but significantly shorter in all four CD4+ subsets.

This CDR3 comprises 15 residues. The V and J ends lost 7 bases and 2 bases, in that order; junction bases with no gene match: 8. Germline lookup yields CDR1 MDHEN and CDR2 SYDVKM. V is TRBV28 and J is TRBJ1-5; 7 bases line up with TRBD1. The TCR sequence derives from a man aged 18-30 years with type 1 diabetes. Material: naive CD4+ T cells from blood. For the CDR3, the DNA is TGTGCCAGCATCGAAGGGACAGACGGCAATCAGCCCCAGCATTTT. This sequence encodes CASIEGTDGNQPQHF.